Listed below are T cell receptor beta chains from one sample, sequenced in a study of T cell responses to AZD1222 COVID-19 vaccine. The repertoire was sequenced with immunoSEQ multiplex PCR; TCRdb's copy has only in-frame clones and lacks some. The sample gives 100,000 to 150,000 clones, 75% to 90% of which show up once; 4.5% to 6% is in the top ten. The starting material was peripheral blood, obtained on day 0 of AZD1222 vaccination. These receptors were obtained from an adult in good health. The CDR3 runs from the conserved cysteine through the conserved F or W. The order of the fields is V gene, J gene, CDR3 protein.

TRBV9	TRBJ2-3	CASSVGGGDTQYF
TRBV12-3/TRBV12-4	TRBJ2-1	CASSLTLAGEQFF
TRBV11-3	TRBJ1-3	CASRRTGGNTIYF
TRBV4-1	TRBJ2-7	CASSQEWETGNSYEQYF
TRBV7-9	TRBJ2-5	CASSNDRGQETQYF
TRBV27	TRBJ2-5	CASSPTRTLQETQYF
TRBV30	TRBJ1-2	CAWTGQGAGGYTF
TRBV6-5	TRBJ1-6	CASSPMRGNSPLHF
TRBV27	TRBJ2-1	CASSDRGLFDEQFF
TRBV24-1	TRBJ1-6	CATSDPSPLHF
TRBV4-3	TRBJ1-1	CASSQEAGPTAEAFF
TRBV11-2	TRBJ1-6	CASSLYPGTAGSPLHF
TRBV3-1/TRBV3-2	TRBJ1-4	CASSPLAGGQLFF
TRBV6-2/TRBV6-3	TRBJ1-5	CASSYDRSGQGAINQPQHF
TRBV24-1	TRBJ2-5	CATSDLGEGTETQYF
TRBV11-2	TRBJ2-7	CASSPFGSGRSSYEQYF
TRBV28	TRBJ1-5	CASSPRGYSNQPQHF
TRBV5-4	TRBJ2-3	CASSPPGQSTDTQYF
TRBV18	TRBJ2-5	CASSPQETQYF
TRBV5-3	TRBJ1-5	CARSFGVRNRGINSNQPQHF
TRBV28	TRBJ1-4	CASSSTGEANEKLFF
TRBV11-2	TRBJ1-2	CASRTSRGQGVDYTF
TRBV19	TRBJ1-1	CASILKGHSNTEAFF
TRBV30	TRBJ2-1	CAWREAVMNEQFF
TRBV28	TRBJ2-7	CASTPGDGLEQYF
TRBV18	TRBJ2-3	CASSLRTAGTDTQYF
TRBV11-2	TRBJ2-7	CASSSLWEGYEQYF
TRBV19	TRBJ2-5	CASSRASPTGETQYF
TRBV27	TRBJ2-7	CASRGLGQDSYEQYF
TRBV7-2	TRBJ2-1	CASSVWAGAYNEQFF
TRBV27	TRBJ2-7	CASSPGPPVQYF
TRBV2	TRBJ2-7	CASRASYEQYF